The 7 T cell receptor beta chains presented below share a single source sample, sequenced in a study of shared clonotypes between healthy human individuals. Repertoires were generated with immunoSEQ multiplex PCR, while TCRdb's copy carries only in-frame clones and drops some. The sample consists of 2 million to 2.5 million clones, roughly 92% of them appearing once. The sequenced sample consisted of naive CD4+ T cells from PBMCs. As to subset: CD45RA+ positively selected. The source is a man younger than 35 in good health. Some clones in this sample may be carry-over from other donors' samples.

The chain combines TRBV6-6 with TRBJ2-7; the D gene is possibly TRBD2 (5 bases). V was trimmed by 4 bases and J by 4 bases, leaving 14 bases between them. The CDR3 covers 14 residues. The V gene's germline CDR1 is MNHNY and CDR2 SVGAGI (reference sequence). CDR3 amino acids: CASSSRGPEYEQYF. CDR3 DNA sequence: TGTGCCAGCAGTTCCCGAGGGCCCGAATACGAGCAGTACTTC.

This chain uses TRBV28 with TRBJ1-5, with a weak D call TRBD1 (6 bases). CDR3 length: 15 amino acids. Germline lookup yields CDR1 MDHEN and CDR2 SYDVKM. Trimming cost V 7 bases and J 6 bases, with 19 bases left between them. CDR3 sequence (DNA): TGTGCCAGCATAGTTGGGGGGGGGCTTGGTCAGCCCCAGCATTTT. The encoded protein is CASIVGGGLGQPQHF.

The rearrangement uses TRBV28 and TRBJ1-2; 7 nucleotides agree with TRBD1. This CDR3 is 14 amino acids long. From germline, CDR1 is MDHEN and CDR2 SYDVKM. The V gene end was trimmed by 2 bases and the J gene end by 2 bases; junction bases not matched to a gene: 2. CDR3: CASSLEGANYGYTF. The DNA for the CDR3 is TGTGCCAGCAGTTTAGAGGGGGCGAACTATGGCTACACCTTC.

This rearrangement joins TRBV5-1 to TRBJ1-2; D call uncertain. With 0 bases removed from V and 6 bases from J, the gap between germline ends came to 18 bases. The CDR3 is 16 amino acids. Germline CDR1 and CDR2: SGHRS and YFSETQ. This CDR3 reads CASSLVGPQQRNGYTF. In DNA, the CDR3 is TGCGCCAGCAGCTTGGTTGGGCCCCAGCAGCGGAATGGCTACACCTTC.

The chain combines TRBV5-4 with TRBJ2-3; perhaps D is TRBD1 or TRBD2 (5 bases each). The CDR3 consists of 15 residues. V was shortened by 3 bases and J by 3 bases, with 14 bases between the two germline ends. CDR1 and CDR2 (germline): SGHNT, YYREEE (reference sequence). The CDR3 sequence is CASSSSPGRTDTQYF. The CDR3 DNA is TGTGCCAGCAGCTCTTCTCCGGGACGGACAGATACGCAGTATTTT.

The V gene is TRBV28, the J gene TRBJ2-7, with D maybe TRBD1 (5 bases). The germline V and J ends were trimmed by 10 bases and 2 bases, with 15 bases remaining between them. The CDR3 sequence is 13 residues long. The germline V gene encodes CDR1 MDHEN and CDR2 SYDVKM. The CDR3 sequence: CATVPGMAYEQYF. The CDR3 DNA follows: TGTGCCACAGTCCCAGGGATGGCCTACGAGCAGTACTTC.

This rearrangement joins TRBV6-1 to TRBJ2-1; TRBD1 matches at 12 bases. The V segment lost 2 bases and the J segment 7 bases; nucleotides outside the gene matches: 6. In germline, CDR1 is MNHNS, CDR2 SASEGT. The CDR3 spans 16 residues. The CDR3 loop is CASSEYGTGGGNEQFF. The DNA for the CDR3 is TGTGCCAGCAGTGAATACGGGACAGGGGGCGGAAATGAGCAGTTCTTC.